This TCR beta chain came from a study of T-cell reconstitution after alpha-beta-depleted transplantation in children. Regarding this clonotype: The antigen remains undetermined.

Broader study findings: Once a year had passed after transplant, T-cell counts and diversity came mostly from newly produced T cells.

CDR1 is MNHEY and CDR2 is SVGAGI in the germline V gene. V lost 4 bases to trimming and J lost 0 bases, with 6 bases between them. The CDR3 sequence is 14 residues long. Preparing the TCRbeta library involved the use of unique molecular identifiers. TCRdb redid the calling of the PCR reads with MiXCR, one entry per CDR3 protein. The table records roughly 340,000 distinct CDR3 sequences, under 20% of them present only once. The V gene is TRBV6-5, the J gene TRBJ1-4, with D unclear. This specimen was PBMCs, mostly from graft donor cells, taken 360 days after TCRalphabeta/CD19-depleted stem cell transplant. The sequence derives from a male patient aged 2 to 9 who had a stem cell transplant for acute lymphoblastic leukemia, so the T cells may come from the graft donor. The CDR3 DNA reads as TGTGCCAGCAGTTGGACTGCAACTAATGAAAAACTGTTTTTT. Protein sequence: CASSWTATNEKLFF.